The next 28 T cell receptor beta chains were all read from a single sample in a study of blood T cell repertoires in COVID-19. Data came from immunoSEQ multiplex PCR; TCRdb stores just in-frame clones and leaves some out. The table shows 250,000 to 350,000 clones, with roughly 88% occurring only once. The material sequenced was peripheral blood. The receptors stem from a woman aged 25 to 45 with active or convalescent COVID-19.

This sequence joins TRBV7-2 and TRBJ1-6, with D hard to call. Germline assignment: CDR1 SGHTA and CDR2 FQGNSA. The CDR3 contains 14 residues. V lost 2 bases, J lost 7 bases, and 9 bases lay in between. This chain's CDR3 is CASSLTRRNSPLHF. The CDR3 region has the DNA TGTGCCAGCAGCTTAACCAGGCGAAATTCACCCCTCCACTTT.

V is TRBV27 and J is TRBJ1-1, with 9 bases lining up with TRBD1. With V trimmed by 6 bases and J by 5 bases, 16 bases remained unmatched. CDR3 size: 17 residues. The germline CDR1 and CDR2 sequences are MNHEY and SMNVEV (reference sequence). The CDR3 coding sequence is TGTGCCAGCAGCCGACGAGGGACAGGGCTAGGTGGGACTGAAGCTTTCTTT. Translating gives CASSRRGTGLGGTEAFF.

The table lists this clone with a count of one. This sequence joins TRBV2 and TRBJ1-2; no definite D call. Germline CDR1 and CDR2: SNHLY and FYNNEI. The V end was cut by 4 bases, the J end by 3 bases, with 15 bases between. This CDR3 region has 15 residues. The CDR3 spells CASSGRRGGHYGYTF. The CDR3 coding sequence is TGTGCCAGCAGTGGACGCCGGGGAGGTCACTATGGCTACACCTTC.

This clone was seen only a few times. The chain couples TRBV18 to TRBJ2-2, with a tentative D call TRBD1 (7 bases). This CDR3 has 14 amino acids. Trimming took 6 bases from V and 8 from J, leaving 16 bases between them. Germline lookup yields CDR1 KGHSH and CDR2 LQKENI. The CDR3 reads CASSEGTVRGELFF. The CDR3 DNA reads TGTGCCAGCTCGGAGGGGACAGTAAGAGGGGAGCTGTTTTTT.

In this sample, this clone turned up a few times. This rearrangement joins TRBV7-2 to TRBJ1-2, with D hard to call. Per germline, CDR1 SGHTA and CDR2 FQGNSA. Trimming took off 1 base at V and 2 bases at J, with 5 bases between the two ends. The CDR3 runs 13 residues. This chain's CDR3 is CASSLDMNYGYTF. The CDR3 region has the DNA TGTGCCAGCAGCTTAGATATGAACTATGGCTACACCTTC.

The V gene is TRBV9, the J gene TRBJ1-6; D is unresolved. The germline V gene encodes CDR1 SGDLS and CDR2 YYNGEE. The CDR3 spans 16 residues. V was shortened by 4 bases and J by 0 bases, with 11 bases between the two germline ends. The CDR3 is CASSTYTSSYNSPLHF. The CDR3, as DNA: TGTGCCAGCAGCACCTATACGAGCTCCTATAATTCACCCCTCCACTTT.

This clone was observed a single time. The CDR3 spells CASSQVPGLSKRPQYF. CDR3 coding DNA: TGTGCCAGCAGCCAGGTCCCCGGCCTTTCAAAGAGACCCCAGTACTTC. The rearrangement uses TRBV7-2 and TRBJ2-5; no reliable D call. The CDR3 is made up of 16 amino acids. Germline loops: CDR1 SGHTA, CDR2 FQGNSA. The ends were cut back, 5 bases at V and 9 bases at J, with 25 bases in the middle.

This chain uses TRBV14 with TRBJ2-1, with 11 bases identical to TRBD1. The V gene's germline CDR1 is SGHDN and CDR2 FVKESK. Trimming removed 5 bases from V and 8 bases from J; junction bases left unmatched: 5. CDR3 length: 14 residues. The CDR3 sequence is CASSGWDRGDEQFF. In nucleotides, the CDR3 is TGTGCCAGCAGCGGCTGGGACAGGGGGGATGAGCAGTTCTTC. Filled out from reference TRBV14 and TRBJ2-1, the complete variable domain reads EAGVTQFPSHSVIEKGQTVTLRCDPISGHDNLYWYRRVMGKEIKFLLHFVKESKQDESGMPNNRFLAERTGGTYSTLKVQPAELEDSGVYFCASSGWDRGDEQFFGPGTRLTVL.

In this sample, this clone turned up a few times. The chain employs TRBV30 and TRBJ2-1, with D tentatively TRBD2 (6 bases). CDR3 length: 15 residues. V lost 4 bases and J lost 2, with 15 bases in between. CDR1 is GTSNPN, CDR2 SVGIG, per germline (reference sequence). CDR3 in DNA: TGTGCCTGGACGCTGGGGCTAGCGCCCTACAATGAGCAGTTCTTC. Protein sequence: CAWTLGLAPYNEQFF. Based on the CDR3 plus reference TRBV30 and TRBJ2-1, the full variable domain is SQTIHQWPATLVQPVGSPLSLECTVEGTSNPNLYWYRQAAGRGLQLLFYSVGIGQISSEVPQNLSASRPQDRQFILSSKKLLLSDSGFYLCAWTLGLAPYNEQFFGPGTRLTVL.

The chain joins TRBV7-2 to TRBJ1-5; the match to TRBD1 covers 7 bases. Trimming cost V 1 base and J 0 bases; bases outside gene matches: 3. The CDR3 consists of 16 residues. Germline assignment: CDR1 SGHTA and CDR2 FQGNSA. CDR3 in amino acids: CASSLVGGNSNQPQHF. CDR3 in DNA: TGTGCCAGCAGCTTAGTAGGGGGCAATAGCAATCAGCCCCAGCATTTT.

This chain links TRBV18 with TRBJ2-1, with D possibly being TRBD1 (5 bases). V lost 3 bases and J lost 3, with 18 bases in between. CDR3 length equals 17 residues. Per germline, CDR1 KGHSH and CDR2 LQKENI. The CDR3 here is CASSPPPRPGIYNEQFF. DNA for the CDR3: TGTGCCAGCTCACCTCCTCCAAGGCCAGGGATCTACAATGAGCAGTTCTTC.

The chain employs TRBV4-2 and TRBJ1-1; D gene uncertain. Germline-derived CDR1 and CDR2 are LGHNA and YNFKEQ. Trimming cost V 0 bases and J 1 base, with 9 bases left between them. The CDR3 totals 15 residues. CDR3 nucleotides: TGTGCCAGCAGCCAAGAGGGCACTCAGAACACTGAAGCTTTCTTT. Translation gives CASSQEGTQNTEAFF.

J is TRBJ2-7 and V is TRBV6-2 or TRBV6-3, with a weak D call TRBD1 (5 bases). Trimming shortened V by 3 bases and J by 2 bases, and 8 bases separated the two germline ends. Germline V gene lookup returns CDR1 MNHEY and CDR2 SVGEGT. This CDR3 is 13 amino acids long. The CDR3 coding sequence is TGTGCCAGCAGTTATCTCAGGGCCTACGAGCAGTACTTC. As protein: CASSYLRAYEQYF.

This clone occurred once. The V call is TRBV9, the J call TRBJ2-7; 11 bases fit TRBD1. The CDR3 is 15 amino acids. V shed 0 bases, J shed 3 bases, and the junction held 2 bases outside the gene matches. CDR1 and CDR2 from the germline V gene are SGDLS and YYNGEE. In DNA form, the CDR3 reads TGTGCCAGCAGCGTAGGGACAGGGGGCTTCTACGAGCAGTACTTC. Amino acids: CASSVGTGGFYEQYF.

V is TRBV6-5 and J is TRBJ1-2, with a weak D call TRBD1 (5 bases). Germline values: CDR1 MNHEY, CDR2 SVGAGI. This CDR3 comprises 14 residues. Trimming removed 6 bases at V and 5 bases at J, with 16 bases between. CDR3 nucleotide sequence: TGTGCCAGCAGCCGGGCCCCTCGGGGGTATGGCTACACCTTC. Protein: CASSRAPRGYGYTF.

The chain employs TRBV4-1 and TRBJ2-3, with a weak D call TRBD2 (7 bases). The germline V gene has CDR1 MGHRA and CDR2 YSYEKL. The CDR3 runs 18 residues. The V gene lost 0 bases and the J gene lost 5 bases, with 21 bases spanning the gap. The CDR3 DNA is TGCGCCAGCAGCCAAGATTCCCTAGGCGGGGGCCGGGGAGATACGCAGTATTTT. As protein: CASSQDSLGGGRGDTQYF.

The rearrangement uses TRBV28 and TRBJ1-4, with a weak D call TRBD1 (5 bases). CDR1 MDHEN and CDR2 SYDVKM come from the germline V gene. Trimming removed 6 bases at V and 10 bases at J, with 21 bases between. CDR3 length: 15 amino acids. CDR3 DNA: TGTGCCAGCAGGGAAGGGGATAGGATCCGCGGAAAACTGTTTTTT. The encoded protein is CASREGDRIRGKLFF.

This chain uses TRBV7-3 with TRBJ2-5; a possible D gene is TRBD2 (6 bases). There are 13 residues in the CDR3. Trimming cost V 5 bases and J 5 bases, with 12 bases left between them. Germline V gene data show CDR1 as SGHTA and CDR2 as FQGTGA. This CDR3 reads CASSTSRGETQYF. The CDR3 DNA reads TGTGCCAGCAGCACCTCTCGGGGGGAGACCCAGTACTTC.

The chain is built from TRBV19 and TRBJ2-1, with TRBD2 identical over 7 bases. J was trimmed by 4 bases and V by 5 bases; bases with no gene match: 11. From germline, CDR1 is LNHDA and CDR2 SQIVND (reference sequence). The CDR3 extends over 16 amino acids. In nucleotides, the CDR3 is TGTGCCAGTAGTTCTCGGGGGGATCCTTTTTACAATGAGCAGTTCTTC. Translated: CASSSRGDPFYNEQFF.

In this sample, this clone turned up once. This chain's CDR3 is CASSPRAGGGYNEQFF. The CDR3 DNA sequence: TGTGCCAGCAGCCCTCGGGCGGGGGGCGGATACAATGAGCAGTTCTTC. This chain joins TRBV7-3 and TRBJ2-1, with 8 bases that match TRBD2. V trimming: 5 bases; J trimming: 4 bases; junction bases outside the gene matches: 10. The germline gives CDR1 SGHTA, CDR2 FQGTGA. The CDR3 consists of 16 residues.

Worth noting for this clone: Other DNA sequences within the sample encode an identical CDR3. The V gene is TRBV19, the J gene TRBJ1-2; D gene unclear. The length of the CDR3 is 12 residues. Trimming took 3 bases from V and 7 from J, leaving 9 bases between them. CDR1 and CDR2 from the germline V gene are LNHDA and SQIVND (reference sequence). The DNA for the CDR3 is TGTGCCAGTAGTATCCGGGGTAGTGGCTACACCTTC. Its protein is CASSIRGSGYTF.

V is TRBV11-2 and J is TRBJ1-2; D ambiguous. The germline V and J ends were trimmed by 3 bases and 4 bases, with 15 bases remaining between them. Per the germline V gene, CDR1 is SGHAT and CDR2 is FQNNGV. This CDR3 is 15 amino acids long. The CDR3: CASSLGGYSPYGYTF. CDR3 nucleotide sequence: TGTGCCAGCAGCTTGGGCGGGTACTCCCCCTATGGCTACACCTTC.

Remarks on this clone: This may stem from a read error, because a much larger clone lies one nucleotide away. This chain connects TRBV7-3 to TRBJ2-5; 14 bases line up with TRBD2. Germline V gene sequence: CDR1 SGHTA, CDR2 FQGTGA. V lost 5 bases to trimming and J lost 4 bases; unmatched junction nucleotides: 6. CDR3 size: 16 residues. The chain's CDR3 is CASSVTSGGAGETQYF. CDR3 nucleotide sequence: TGTGCCAGCAGCGTGACTAGCGGGGGGGCCGGAGAGACCCAGTACTTC.

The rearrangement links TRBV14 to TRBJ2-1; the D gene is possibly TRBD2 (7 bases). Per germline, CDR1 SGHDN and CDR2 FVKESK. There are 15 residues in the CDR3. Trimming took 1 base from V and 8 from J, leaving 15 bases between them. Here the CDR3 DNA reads TGTGCCAGCAGCCAAGTCGGGGCGGGGGCAGATGAGCAGTTCTTC. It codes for CASSQVGAGADEQFF.

The CDR3 region has the DNA TGTGCCAGCCCACGGGTAGTTAATGAAAAACTGTTTTTT. Its translation: CASPRVVNEKLFF. The chain joins TRBV12-3 or TRBV12-4 to TRBJ1-4; D is undetermined. The CDR3 runs to 13 residues. Trimming took off 8 bases at V and 4 bases at J, with 11 bases between the two ends.

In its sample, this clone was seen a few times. The DNA of the CDR3 is TGTGCCAGCAGTTCAGGGTACACAGATACGCAGTATTTT. Protein: CASSSGYTDTQYF. The chain recombines TRBV7-9 with TRBJ2-3; TRBD1 is a possible D gene (5 bases). Germline-derived CDR1 and CDR2 are SEHNR and FQNEAQ (reference sequence). This CDR3 is built from 13 residues. The V gene lost 6 bases and the J gene lost 2 bases, with 9 bases spanning the gap.

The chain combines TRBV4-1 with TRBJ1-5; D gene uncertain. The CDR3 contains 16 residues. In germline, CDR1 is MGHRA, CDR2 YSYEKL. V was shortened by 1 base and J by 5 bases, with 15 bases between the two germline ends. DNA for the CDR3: TGCGCCAGCAGCCAAGGAGGCGAAGCATACTATCAGCCCCAGCATTTT. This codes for CASSQGGEAYYQPQHF.

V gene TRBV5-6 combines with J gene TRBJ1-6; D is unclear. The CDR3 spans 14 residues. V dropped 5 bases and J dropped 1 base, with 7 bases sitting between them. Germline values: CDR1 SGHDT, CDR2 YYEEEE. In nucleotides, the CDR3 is TGTGCCAGCAGTCAGGTTTCCTATAATTCACCCCTCCACTTT. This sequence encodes CASSQVSYNSPLHF. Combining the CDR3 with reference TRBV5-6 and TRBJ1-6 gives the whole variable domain DAGVTQSPTHLIKTRGQQVTLRCSPKSGHDTVSWYQQALGQGPQFIFQYYEEEERQRGNFPDRFSGHQFPNYSSELNVNALLLGDSALYLCASSQVSYNSPLHFGNGTRLTVT.